These T cell receptor beta chains were read from a single sample in a study of T cells after yellow fever vaccination. MiXCR, run by TCRdb on the 5' RACE reads, gives a single entry per CDR3 protein. The sample consists of approximately 580,000 distinct CDR3 sequences, roughly a sixth of them appearing once. Here the sequenced sample was PBMCs, taken about 5 days after the first yellow fever vaccination. These receptors were taken from a man aged 18-30 years who received the YFV17D yellow fever vaccine. CDR3s include the opening cysteine and the closing phenylalanine or tryptophan. D genes are given only for firm matches. Not all rows give a size; the values are once, few, many and, for expanded clones, a class.

D gene	CDR3 length	clone size	V gene	J gene	CDR3 DNA	CDR3 protein
.	13	few	TRBV7-2	TRBJ1-4	TGTGCCAGCAGCTTAGACCTAGGGGAAAAACTGTTTTTT	CASSLDLGEKLFF
.	16	.	TRBV7-9	TRBJ1-1	TGTGCCAGCAGCCACCCTGTTGAAGGTCTGAACACTGAAGCTTTCTTT	CASSHPVEGLNTEAFF
.	15	.	TRBV7-3	TRBJ2-6	TGTGCCAGCAGCTTTTACGGGGGACGCGATATGGTCCTGACTTTC	CASSFYGGRDMVLTF
.	12	many	TRBV7-2	TRBJ2-5	TGTGCCAGCAGCTTAATTCAAGAGACCCAGTACTTC	CASSLIQETQYF
.	16	.	TRBV4-1	TRBJ1-4	TGCGCCAGCAGCCAAGATCCGGGGATGGCTAATGAAAAACTGTTTTTT	CASSQDPGMANEKLFF
.	14	.	TRBV6-2/TRBV6-3	TRBJ2-2	TGTGCCCACCGGGCCCCTGGTGCATCCGGGGAGCTGTTTTTT	CAHRAPGASGELFF
.	12	few	TRBV27	TRBJ2-1	TGTGCCAGCTGGGGGGCTTGGAATGAGCAGTTCTTC	CASWGAWNEQFF
.	15	.	TRBV6-1	TRBJ1-4	TGTGCCAGCAGTAAGATTATGGGGAACAACGAAAAACTGTTTTTT	CASSKIMGNNEKLFF
.	11	.	TRBV2	TRBJ2-7	TGTGCCAGCAGTTATCAGGACGAGCAGTACTTC	CASSYQDEQYF
TRBD2	16	few	TRBV5-1	TRBJ2-4	TGCGCCAGCAGCTTCGGGCGGGGGGTAGCCAAAAACATTCAGTACTTC	CASSFGRGVAKNIQYF
TRBD2	15	few	TRBV15	TRBJ2-1	TGTGCCACCAGCAGAGATGCTAGCGGGGGTAATGAGCAGTTCTTC	CATSRDASGGNEQFF
TRBD1	16	many	TRBV5-1	TRBJ1-6	TGCGCCAGCAGGCCGAGGGACAGCGCCTATAATTCACCCCTCCACTTT	CASRPRDSAYNSPLHF
.	16	.	TRBV5-6	TRBJ2-3	TGTGCCAGCAGCTTGGCCCTGGGGTGGAGCACAGATACGCAGTATTTT	CASSLALGWSTDTQYF
.	14	.	TRBV5-6	TRBJ1-5	TGTGCCAGCAGCTTGTGGTTAAGCAATCAGCCCCAGCATTTT	CASSLWLSNQPQHF
.	13	few	TRBV7-3	TRBJ2-2	TGTGCCAGCAGCTTATACGACACCGGGGAGCTGTTTTTT	CASSLYDTGELFF
.	12	.	TRBV7-9	TRBJ1-2	TGTGCCACCCGAGAGGCAGTCTATGGCTACACCTTC	CATREAVYGYTF
.	12	few	TRBV10-3	TRBJ1-5	TGTGCCATCGGACAGTACAATCAGCCCCAGCATTTT	CAIGQYNQPQHF
.	13	few	TRBV19	TRBJ1-6	TGTGCCAGTACGCCGCAGGGGAATTCACCCCTCCACTTT	CASTPQGNSPLHF
.	14	.	TRBV6-4	TRBJ1-1	TGTGCCAGCAAAATGGGCCAAACGAACACTGAAGCTTTCTTT	CASKMGQTNTEAFF
.	15	.	TRBV12-3/TRBV12-4	TRBJ1-1	TGTGCCAGCACGAGGTTCCTTTCCATGAACACTGAAGCTTTCTTT	CASTRFLSMNTEAFF
.	13	.	TRBV5-6	TRBJ2-4	TGTGCCAGCAGTGACAGGCTGAAAAACATTCAGTACTTC	CASSDRLKNIQYF
TRBD1	13	.	TRBV20-1	TRBJ1-1	TGCAGTGCTGGACAGGGGGCGAGGACTGAAGCTTTCTTT	CSAGQGARTEAFF
TRBD2	14	.	TRBV19	TRBJ2-2	TGTGCCAGCAGACGGAGGGAGGGGACCGGGGAGCTGTTTTTT	CASRRREGTGELFF
TRBD1	14	.	TRBV7-2	TRBJ1-1	TGTGCCAGCAGCTTAGACGACAGGGCCGTTGAAGCTTTCTTT	CASSLDDRAVEAFF
TRBD1	17	.	TRBV5-5	TRBJ1-6	TGTGCCAGCAGCTTGGGCCAGGGGGCCGGGTACGCTTCACCCCTCCACTTT	CASSLGQGAGYASPLHF
TRBD1	14	.	TRBV7-6	TRBJ2-5	TGTGCCAGCAGCTCGGGGGACAGGGGTCAGACCCAGTACTTC	CASSSGDRGQTQYF
.	16	.	TRBV23-1	TRBJ2-7	TGCGCCAGCAGTTCTAACCCTGAAGACAGCCCCTACGAGCAGTACTTC	CASSSNPEDSPYEQYF
.	15	once	TRBV5-1	TRBJ1-1	TGCGCCAGCAGCTTCCGAACAGGGCCGGACACTGAAGCTTTCTTT	CASSFRTGPDTEAFF
.	14	few	TRBV20-1	TRBJ2-5	TGCAGTGCTAACCGCGGGACTCAGAAACAGACCCAGTACTTC	CSANRGTQKQTQYF
.	17	.	TRBV6-2/TRBV6-3	TRBJ1-5	TGTGCCAGCAGTTTGGGGCAGTGGGAGGGGACCATCAGCCCCCAGCATTTT	CASSLGQWEGTISPQHF
TRBD1	17	.	TRBV18	TRBJ1-3	TGTGCCAGCTCACCGGACGCGACAGGGCCCTCTGGAAACACCATATATTTT	CASSPDATGPSGNTIYF
.	17	few	TRBV24-1	TRBJ2-2	TGTGCCACCAGTGATGCCCCTGCCAGGGTAGGGACCGGGGAGCTGTTTTTT	CATSDAPARVGTGELFF
.	14	few	TRBV5-6	TRBJ1-1	TGTGCCAGCAGCCGTAGGGGGGTTACGACTGAAGCTTTCTTT	CASSRRGVTTEAFF
.	14	.	TRBV21-1	TRBJ2-5	TGTGCCAGCAGCAAAAGAGGGGTTGGAGAGACCCAGTACTTC	CASSKRGVGETQYF
.	13	.	TRBV6-2/TRBV6-3	TRBJ2-5	TGTGCCAGCTGGGACGCCTTACAAGAGACCCAGTACTTC	CASWDALQETQYF
.	15	few	TRBV3-1	TRBJ1-2	TGTGCCAGCAGCCAAGAGGGCCGGGCAGGGGAGAGCTACACCTTC	CASSQEGRAGESYTF
TRBD1	17	.	TRBV29-1	TRBJ2-2	TGCAGCGCCGCCGCCGGGCAGGGGGCCGCGAACACCGGGGAGCTGTTTTTT	CSAAAGQGAANTGELFF
TRBD1	13	.	TRBV11-1	TRBJ1-6	TGTGCCAGCAAGGACAGGGTTAATTCACCCCTCCACTTT	CASKDRVNSPLHF
.	16	few	TRBV5-1	TRBJ2-6	TGCGCCAGCAGCTTGACGGAGGTCACTGGGGCCAACGTCCTGACTTTC	CASSLTEVTGANVLTF
.	16	.	TRBV20-1	TRBJ2-5	TGCAGTGCTAGGAGGGGGGAGGGGTCCGGCCAAGAGACCCAGTACTTC	CSARRGEGSGQETQYF
.	13	few	TRBV29-1	TRBJ2-1	TGCAGCGCCGCCTGGGGACGGGGGTCTGAGCAGTTCTTC	CSAAWGRGSEQFF
.	15	many	TRBV7-8	TRBJ2-2	TGTGCCAGCAGCTTACTGGGCTTAAACACCGGGGAGCTGTTTTTT	CASSLLGLNTGELFF
.	14	.	TRBV24-1	TRBJ2-3	TGTGCCACCAGTGAGATCGACCTTCCGGATACGCAGTATTTT	CATSEIDLPDTQYF
.	15	.	TRBV7-6	TRBJ1-1	TGTGCCAGCAGCTTAGGAGAACCCGAGAACACTGAAGCTTTCTTT	CASSLGEPENTEAFF
.	12	.	TRBV30	TRBJ1-2	TGTGCCTGGAGACCGGGTCCAGTTGGCTACACCTTC	CAWRPGPVGYTF
.	13	.	TRBV4-3	TRBJ1-3	TGCGCCAGCAGCCAAGAGGCGAGAAACACCATATATTTT	CASSQEARNTIYF
.	14	.	TRBV11-2	TRBJ1-1	TGTGCCAGCAGCTTTCCGGGCCGGAACACTGAAGCTTTCTTT	CASSFPGRNTEAFF
.	15	.	TRBV7-2	TRBJ2-1	TGTGCCAGCAGCTTAGGAGTCGCCTTTTACAATGAGCAGTTCTTC	CASSLGVAFYNEQFF
TRBD1	14	.	TRBV20-1	TRBJ1-5	TGCAGTGCCCTCACCGGGACAGGGGGCCAGCCCCAGCATTTT	CSALTGTGGQPQHF
.	15	.	TRBV7-2	TRBJ1-2	TGTGCCAGCAGCCTGCTGGGGGCAGGGTCCTATGGCTACACCTTC	CASSLLGAGSYGYTF
TRBD1	14	.	TRBV29-1	TRBJ1-2	TGCAGCGTTCAAGGGACAGGGGATAGCTATGGCTACACCTTC	CSVQGTGDSYGYTF
TRBD1	15	.	TRBV6-2/TRBV6-3	TRBJ2-3	TGTGCCAGCAGCCGCGACAGGGGGGTAACAGATACGCAGTATTTT	CASSRDRGVTDTQYF